This T cell receptor (beta chain) is from a study of cytomegalovirus exposure and HLA in healthy donors. About this clone itself: Antigen unknown.

General study findings and limits: It was assumed in the presence/absence analyses that sequencing depth was roughly uniform across donors. According to a later analysis, most TCR beta chains associated with CMV appeared HLA-restricted. Information on immune exposure was restricted to one variable (CMV serostatus). Diagnosis of cytomegalovirus status made by the classifier reportedly showed high specificity and sensitivity.

Germline V gene sequence: CDR1 SGHRS, CDR2 YFSETQ. This CDR3 is built from 15 residues. V lost 2 bases to trimming and J lost 1 base; unmatched junction nucleotides: 2. The PCR had 60 Vbeta and 13 Jbeta primers. Produced via immunoSEQ multiplex PCR; TCRdb's table is partial and in-frame only. The table has 140,000 or so clones, around 80% seen once. The source material was PBMCs. This rearrangement joins TRBV5-1 to TRBJ2-2; TRBD2 aligns across 7 bases. The source is a female donor in good health and CMV-seronegative. The CDR3 spells CASSFGGGNTGELFF. The CDR3 DNA follows: TGCGCCAGCAGCTTCGGCGGGGGGAACACCGGGGAGCTGTTTTTT.